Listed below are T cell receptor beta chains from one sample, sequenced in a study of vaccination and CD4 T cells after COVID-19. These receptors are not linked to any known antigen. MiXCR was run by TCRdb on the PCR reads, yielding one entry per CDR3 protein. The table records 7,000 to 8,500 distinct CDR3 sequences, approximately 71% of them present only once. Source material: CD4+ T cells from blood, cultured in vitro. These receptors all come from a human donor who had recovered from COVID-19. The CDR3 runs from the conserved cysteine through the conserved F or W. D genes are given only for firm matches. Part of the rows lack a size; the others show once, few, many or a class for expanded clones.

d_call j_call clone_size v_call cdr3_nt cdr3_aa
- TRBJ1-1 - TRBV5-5 TGTGCCAGCAGCTTGAGCCAGGGATACACTGAAGCTTTCTTT CASSLSQGYTEAFF
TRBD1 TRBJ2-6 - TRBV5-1 TGCGCCAGCAGCTGGACAGGGGGCGGAGGGGCCAACGTCCTGACTTTC CASSWTGGGGANVLTF
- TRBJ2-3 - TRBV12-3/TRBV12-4 TGTGCCAGCAGTTTGGTGACCACGCAGTATTTT CASSLVTTQYF
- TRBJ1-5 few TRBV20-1 TGCAGTGCGGGAAGCCTTGTGTATAGCAATCAGCCCCAGCATTTT CSAGSLVYSNQPQHF
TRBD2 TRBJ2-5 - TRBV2 TGTGCCAGCAGCATCCCGCGGGGGGGCATGGAGACCCAGTACTTC CASSIPRGGMETQYF
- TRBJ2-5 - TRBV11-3 TGTGCCAGCAGCACCCAAGGGGAGACCCAGTACTTC CASSTQGETQYF
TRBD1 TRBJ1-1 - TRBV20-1 TGCAGTGCTAGAGAGATTGGACAGGGGACCACTGAAGCTTTCTTT CSAREIGQGTTEAFF
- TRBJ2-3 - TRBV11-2 TGTGCCAGCAGCCAAAACCTCCCAGATACGCAGTATTTT CASSQNLPDTQYF
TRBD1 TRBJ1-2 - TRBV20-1 TGCAGTGCTAGATACACAGGGGGCACCTATGGCTACACCTTC CSARYTGGTYGYTF
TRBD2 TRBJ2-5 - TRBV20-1 TGCAGTGCTGGGACTAGCCCCCAAGAGACCCAGTACTTC CSAGTSPQETQYF
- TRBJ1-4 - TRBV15 TGTGCCACCAGCAGTAGGCCCGGAGGAGAAAAACTGTTTTTT CATSSRPGGEKLFF
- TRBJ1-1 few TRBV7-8 TGTGCCAGCAGCCAAGGGGGGGGGTCTGAAGCTTTCTTT CASSQGGGSEAFF
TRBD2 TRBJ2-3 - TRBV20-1 TGCAGTGCTAGCGTAGCGGGAGGTATCCATGGATACTCAGATACGCAGTATTTT CSASVAGGIHGYSDTQYF
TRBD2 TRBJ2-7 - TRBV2 TGTGCCAGCAGTGAAGCGATGGTAGCGGGGGGATACGAGCAGTACTTC CASSEAMVAGGYEQYF
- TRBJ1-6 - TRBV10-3 TGTGCCATCAGGCAGGGCCAGGATAATTCACCCCTCCACTTT CAIRQGQDNSPLHF
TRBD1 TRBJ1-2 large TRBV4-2 TGTGCCAGCAGCCAAGACGCTGGACAGGGACGAAGCTACACCTTC CASSQDAGQGRSYTF
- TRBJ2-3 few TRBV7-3 TGTGCCAGCAGCCCTGCCCGGATCACAGATACGCAGTATTTT CASSPARITDTQYF
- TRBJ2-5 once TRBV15 TGTGCCACCCGGGCGGGCCTGGCAGAGACGACCCAGTACTTC CATRAGLAETTQYF
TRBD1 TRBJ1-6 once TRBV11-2 TGTGCCAGCAGCTTCCTAGGGACAGACTATAATTCACCCCTCCACTTT CASSFLGTDYNSPLHF
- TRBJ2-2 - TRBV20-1 TGCAGTGCGTGGAAGCAGGACACCGGGGAGCTGTTTTTT CSAWKQDTGELFF
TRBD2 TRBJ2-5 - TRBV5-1 TGCGCCAGCAGCCAAGGTCAGGCGGGGGAAGAGACCCAGTACTTC CASSQGQAGEETQYF
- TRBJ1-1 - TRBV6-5 TGTGCCAGCAGTTACCCCGGACCTGTCGGGAACACTGAAGCTTTCTTT CASSYPGPVGNTEAFF
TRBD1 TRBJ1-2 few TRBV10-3 TGTGCCATCATGGGGACAGATTCCAACTATGGCTACACCTTC CAIMGTDSNYGYTF
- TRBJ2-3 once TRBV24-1 TGTGCCACCAGTGATGGGGCGAAAGATACGCAGTATTTT CATSDGAKDTQYF
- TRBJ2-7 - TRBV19 TGTGCCAGTAGCCCACCAGGGTGGTCTACCGAGCAGTACTTC CASSPPGWSTEQYF
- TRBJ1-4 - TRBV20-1 TGCAGTGCTAGCCTACGGGGGGCAACTAATGAAAAACTGTTTTTT CSASLRGATNEKLFF
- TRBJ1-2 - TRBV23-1 TGCGCCAGCAGTCAATCTATTATCCGAATCCACCAGTATGGCTACACCTTC CASSQSIIRIHQYGYTF
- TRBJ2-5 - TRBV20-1 TGCAGTGTACAAAGAGGGGGGGCCCCCGAGACCCAGTACTTC CSVQRGGAPETQYF
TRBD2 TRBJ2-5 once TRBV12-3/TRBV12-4 TGTGCCAGCAGTGGGGCGGGAGGACTCCAAGAGACCCAGTACTTC CASSGAGGLQETQYF
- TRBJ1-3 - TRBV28 TGTGCCAGCAGTTCACAGGGAAGAGGAAACACCATATATTTT CASSSQGRGNTIYF
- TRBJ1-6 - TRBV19 TGTGCCACCGCTGACAGGAATAATTCACCCCTCCACTTT CATADRNNSPLHF
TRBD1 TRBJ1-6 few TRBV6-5 TGTGCCAGCAGTTCAACCTCGAGGACAGGGAGATATTCACCCCTCCACTTT CASSSTSRTGRYSPLHF
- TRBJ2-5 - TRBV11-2 TGTGCCAGCAGCTTAGGAGGGACCCAGTACTTC CASSLGGTQYF
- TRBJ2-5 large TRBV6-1 TGTGCCAGCAGCCTCCTGCAAGGGGGCCAAGAGACCCAGTACTTC CASSLLQGGQETQYF
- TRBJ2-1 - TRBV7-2 TGTGCCAGCAGCTTAGTTGCTAGTTTGGGCAATGAGCAGTTCTTC CASSLVASLGNEQFF
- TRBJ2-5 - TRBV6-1 TGTGCCACTCCCCCGGAGACCCAGTACTTC CATPPETQYF
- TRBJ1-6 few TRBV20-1 TGCAGTGCTAGCGGGACCGACAATTCACCCCTCCACTTT CSASGTDNSPLHF
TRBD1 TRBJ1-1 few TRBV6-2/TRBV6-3 TGTGCCAGCAGTTATGAGGGACAGGGGGCGACTGAAGCTTTCTTT CASSYEGQGATEAFF
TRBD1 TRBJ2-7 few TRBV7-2 TGTGCCAGCAGCTGGACGACAGGGGGCTACGAGCAGTACTTC CASSWTTGGYEQYF
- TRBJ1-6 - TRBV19 TGTGCCAGTAACCGACAGGCGAGAGATAATTCACCCCTCCACTTT CASNRQARDNSPLHF
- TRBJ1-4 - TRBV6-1 TGTGCCAGCGGAGTTAGTGGGGAAAAACTGTTTTTT CASGVSGEKLFF
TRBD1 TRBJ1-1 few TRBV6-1 TGTGCCAGCAGTCTCACAGGGGACACTGAAGCTTTCTTT CASSLTGDTEAFF
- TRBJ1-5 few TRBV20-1 TGCAGTGCTAGCGGGCGAAGCAATCAGCCCCAGCATTTT CSASGRSNQPQHF
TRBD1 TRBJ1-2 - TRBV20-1 TGCAGTGCTAGAGATATAGTGGACAGGGCTGGCTATGGCTACACCTTC CSARDIVDRAGYGYTF
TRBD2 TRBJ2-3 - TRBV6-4 TGTGCCAGCAGTGTAGCGGGAGGCGCCACAGATACGCAGTATTTT CASSVAGGATDTQYF
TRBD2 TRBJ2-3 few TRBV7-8 TGTGCCAGCAGCTTAGCCCGCTTCGGGACTAGAAAATTCACAGATACGCAGTATTTT CASSLARFGTRKFTDTQYF